This T cell receptor (beta chain) was recovered during a study of blood T cell repertoires in COVID-19. For the study at large: T cells, B-cell-depleted T cells, or PBMCs supplied cDNA or gDNA.

Original handling: Reference gene primer amplification yielded estimated nucleated cell counts. This table comes from immunoSEQ multiplex PCR, and its TCRdb copy is limited to in-frame clones, with some not included. V, J and clone size are taken as reported in that table, and D and trimming were inferred from the DNA itself. The sample lists around 130,000 clones; 75% to 90% were seen once. Germline CDR1 is KGHSH and CDR2 is LQKENI. V dropped 4 bases and J dropped 4 bases, with 10 bases sitting between them. The length of the CDR3 is 13 residues. Sequenced sample: peripheral blood. The source is a man aged 70 or older with active or convalescent COVID-19. The chain has TRBV18 and TRBJ1-2, with a tentative D call TRBD1 (5 bases). The CDR3 protein is CASSHLDSYGYTF. CDR3 coding DNA: TGTGCCAGCTCACACCTCGACAGCTATGGCTACACCTTC.